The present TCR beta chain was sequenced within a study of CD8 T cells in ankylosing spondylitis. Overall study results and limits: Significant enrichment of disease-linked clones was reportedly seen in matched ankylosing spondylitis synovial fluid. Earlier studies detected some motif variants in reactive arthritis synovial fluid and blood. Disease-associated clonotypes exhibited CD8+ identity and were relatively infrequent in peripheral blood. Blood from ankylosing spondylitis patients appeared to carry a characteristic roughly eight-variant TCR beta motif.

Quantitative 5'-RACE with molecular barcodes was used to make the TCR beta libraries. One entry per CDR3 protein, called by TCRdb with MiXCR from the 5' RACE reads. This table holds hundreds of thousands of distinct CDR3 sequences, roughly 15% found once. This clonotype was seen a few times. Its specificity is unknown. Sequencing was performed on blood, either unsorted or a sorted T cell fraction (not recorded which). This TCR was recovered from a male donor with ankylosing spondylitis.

CDR3 region: CASSVGLDSYNEQFF. For the CDR3, the DNA is TGTGCCAGCAGCGTAGGACTGGATTCCTACAATGAGCAGTTCTTC. The chain employs TRBV9 and TRBJ2-1; no firm D call. CDR1 is SGDLS, CDR2 YYNGEE, per germline. The CDR3 is made up of 15 amino acids. V lost 0 bases and J 1 base, leaving 8 bases between the germline ends.